Listed below are T cell receptor beta chains from one sample, sequenced in a study of siplizumab effects on memory and regulatory T cells. These receptors' targets are unknown. Assay used: immunoSEQ multiplex PCR; TCRdb lists only in-frame clones, some missing. The data contain approximately 20,000 clones, more than 35% of them seen just once; the ten biggest clones take up around 5%. The sample comprised CFSE-low (dividing) CD4+ T cells sorted from an allogeneic mixed lymphocyte reaction. The receptor source for this set is a human donor in good health; the cells came from an allogeneic mixed lymphocyte reaction. The CDR3 runs from the conserved cysteine through the conserved F or W. D genes are given only for firm matches. Rows give clone size only sometimes, using once, few, many, or a class for an expanded clone.

d_gene: -; abundance: -; j_gene: TRBJ2-3; v_gene: TRBV10-1; CDR3aa: CASVCLGDTQYF; CDR3nt: TGCGCCAGTGTTTGCCTAGGGGATACGCAGTATTTT
d_gene: TRBD1; abundance: -; j_gene: TRBJ1-4; v_gene: TRBV11-2; CDR3aa: CASSSYGDRELEKLFF; CDR3nt: TGTGCCAGCAGCTCGTACGGAGACAGGGAACTTGAAAAACTGTTTTTT
d_gene: TRBD1; abundance: -; j_gene: TRBJ1-1; v_gene: TRBV25-1; CDR3aa: CASSRGQASGTEAFF; CDR3nt: TGTGCCAGCAGTAGGGGACAGGCCTCGGGCACTGAAGCTTTCTTT
d_gene: -; abundance: -; j_gene: TRBJ1-1; v_gene: TRBV11-2; CDR3aa: CASSFSEGTEAFF; CDR3nt: TGTGCCAGCAGCTTTTCGGAGGGAACTGAAGCTTTCTTT
d_gene: TRBD2; abundance: few; j_gene: TRBJ2-3; v_gene: TRBV30; CDR3aa: CAWSRGAGADTQYF; CDR3nt: TGTGCCTGGAGTAGGGGAGCGGGGGCAGATACGCAGTATTTT
d_gene: -; abundance: -; j_gene: TRBJ2-5; v_gene: TRBV5-4; CDR3aa: CASSSRRGGGETQYF; CDR3nt: TGTGCCAGCAGCTCGCGAAGGGGGGGCGGGGAGACCCAGTACTTC
d_gene: TRBD1; abundance: once; j_gene: TRBJ2-2; v_gene: TRBV29-1; CDR3aa: CSVGPRGQGNTGELFF; CDR3nt: TGCAGCGTTGGTCCGCGGGGACAGGGGAACACCGGGGAGCTGTTTTTT
d_gene: TRBD2; abundance: -; j_gene: TRBJ2-5; v_gene: TRBV7-2; CDR3aa: CASSLAGTSLQETQYF; CDR3nt: TGTGCCAGCAGCCTAGCCGGGACTAGCCTCCAAGAGACCCAGTACTTC
d_gene: TRBD1; abundance: -; j_gene: TRBJ1-2; v_gene: TRBV12-5; CDR3aa: CASGPGQGYGYTF; CDR3nt: TGTGCTAGTGGCCCGGGACAGGGTTATGGCTACACCTTC
d_gene: TRBD2; abundance: few; j_gene: TRBJ2-3; v_gene: TRBV7-3; CDR3aa: CASSPGGAIDTQYF; CDR3nt: TGTGCCAGCAGCCCCGGGGGGGCCATCGATACGCAGTATTTT
d_gene: TRBD2; abundance: -; j_gene: TRBJ2-3; v_gene: TRBV11-2; CDR3aa: CASSLHGGAHTDTQYF; CDR3nt: TGTGCCAGCAGCTTACACGGGGGGGCTCACACAGATACGCAGTATTTT
d_gene: -; abundance: -; j_gene: TRBJ2-2; v_gene: TRBV30; CDR3aa: CAWGVKRLDSRGQLFF; CDR3nt: TGTGCCTGGGGGGTCAAAAGACTGGACAGCCGGGGGCAGCTGTTTTTT
d_gene: TRBD1; abundance: -; j_gene: TRBJ1-2; v_gene: TRBV6-4; CDR3aa: CANIPRDRGNYGYTF; CDR3nt: TGTGCCAATATCCCCAGGGACAGGGGTAACTATGGCTACACCTTC
d_gene: TRBD2; abundance: -; j_gene: TRBJ2-5; v_gene: TRBV7-2; CDR3aa: CASSLIGLAGARETQYF; CDR3nt: TGTGCCAGCAGCCTCATCGGACTAGCGGGGGCCCGGGAGACCCAGTACTTC
d_gene: -; abundance: -; j_gene: TRBJ2-2; v_gene: TRBV7-2; CDR3aa: CASSLGVRGPGELFF; CDR3nt: TGTGCCAGCAGCTTAGGGGTACGGGGACCCGGGGAGCTGTTTTTT
d_gene: -; abundance: -; j_gene: TRBJ2-3; v_gene: TRBV18; CDR3aa: CASSPNLGTDTQYF; CDR3nt: TGTGCCAGCTCACCCAATCTAGGCACAGATACGCAGTATTTT
d_gene: TRBD1; abundance: -; j_gene: TRBJ2-3; v_gene: TRBV4-3; CDR3aa: CASSRIQGAGDTQYF; CDR3nt: TGCGCCAGCAGCCGAATACAGGGGGCTGGAGATACGCAGTATTTT
d_gene: -; abundance: -; j_gene: TRBJ1-1; v_gene: TRBV6-1; CDR3aa: CASSENGGAGTEAFF; CDR3nt: TGTGCCAGCAGTGAAAATGGAGGAGCGGGCACTGAAGCTTTCTTT
d_gene: TRBD1; abundance: few; j_gene: TRBJ2-3; v_gene: TRBV9; CDR3aa: CASSVEGQIIPTDTQYF; CDR3nt: TGTGCCAGCAGCGTAGAGGGACAGATAATTCCCACAGATACGCAGTATTTT
d_gene: -; abundance: few; j_gene: TRBJ1-2; v_gene: TRBV5-1; CDR3aa: CASSLEANYGYTF; CDR3nt: TGCGCCAGCAGCTTGGAGGCAAACTATGGCTACACCTTC
d_gene: -; abundance: few; j_gene: TRBJ1-6; v_gene: TRBV6-5; CDR3aa: CASRVYNSPLHF; CDR3nt: TGTGCCAGCAGGGTTTATAATTCACCCCTCCACTTT
d_gene: -; abundance: -; j_gene: TRBJ2-7; v_gene: TRBV21-1; CDR3aa: CASSKDEKGCVYEQYF; CDR3nt: TGTGCCAGCAGCAAAGATGAAAAGGGATGCGTCTACGAGCAGTACTTC
d_gene: TRBD1; abundance: few; j_gene: TRBJ1-1; v_gene: TRBV27; CDR3aa: CASIPTGRNTEAFF; CDR3nt: TGTGCCAGCATTCCGACAGGGAGAAACACTGAAGCTTTCTTT
d_gene: TRBD2; abundance: -; j_gene: TRBJ2-3; v_gene: TRBV5-6; CDR3aa: CASSLEGLASDTQYF; CDR3nt: TGTGCCAGCAGCTTGGAGGGACTAGCGTCAGATACGCAGTATTTT
d_gene: -; abundance: few; j_gene: TRBJ2-7; v_gene: TRBV28; CDR3aa: CASSFLRREQYF; CDR3nt: TGTGCCAGCAGTTTCCTACGGCGCGAGCAGTACTTC
d_gene: -; abundance: medium-sized; j_gene: TRBJ1-1; v_gene: TRBV25-1; CDR3aa: CASSDFKTGTNTEAFF; CDR3nt: TGTGCCAGCAGTGACTTTAAAACAGGGACTAACACTGAAGCTTTCTTT
d_gene: TRBD2; abundance: -; j_gene: TRBJ2-1; v_gene: TRBV9; CDR3aa: CASSVSTSADEQFF; CDR3nt: TGTGCCAGCAGCGTATCGACTAGCGCCGATGAGCAGTTCTTC
d_gene: -; abundance: -; j_gene: TRBJ2-5; v_gene: TRBV7-2; CDR3aa: CASSLGPGQETQYF; CDR3nt: TGTGCCAGCAGCTTAGGGCCGGGCCAAGAGACCCAGTACTTC
d_gene: -; abundance: -; j_gene: TRBJ1-5; v_gene: TRBV18; CDR3aa: CASSLQGNQPQHF; CDR3nt: TGTGCCAGCTCACTTCAGGGAAATCAGCCCCAGCATTTT
d_gene: -; abundance: -; j_gene: TRBJ1-3; v_gene: TRBV10-2; CDR3aa: CASSEQIRDTIYF; CDR3nt: TGCGCCAGCAGTGAGCAAATTCGTGACACCATATATTTT
d_gene: TRBD1; abundance: -; j_gene: TRBJ1-2; v_gene: TRBV2; CDR3aa: CASNRQGSDYGYTF; CDR3nt: TGTGCCAGCAATAGACAGGGATCAGACTATGGCTACACCTTC
d_gene: TRBD2; abundance: -; j_gene: TRBJ2-3; v_gene: TRBV7-9; CDR3aa: CAAASGGARSTDTQYF; CDR3nt: TGTGCCGCGGCCAGCGGGGGGGCCCGGAGCACAGATACGCAGTATTTT
d_gene: -; abundance: -; j_gene: TRBJ2-1; v_gene: TRBV7-3; CDR3aa: CASSLNRYNEQFF; CDR3nt: TGTGCCAGCAGCTTGAACAGGTACAATGAGCAGTTCTTC
d_gene: -; abundance: -; j_gene: TRBJ1-2; v_gene: TRBV7-6; CDR3aa: CASSLRGNSWEGYTF; CDR3nt: TGTGCCAGCAGCTTGAGGGGAAATAGCTGGGAGGGCTACACCTTC
d_gene: -; abundance: few; j_gene: TRBJ2-5; v_gene: TRBV5-1; CDR3aa: CASSRAVQETQYF; CDR3nt: TGCGCCAGCAGCCGGGCGGTCCAAGAGACCCAGTACTTC
d_gene: -; abundance: few; j_gene: TRBJ2-2; v_gene: TRBV7-9; CDR3aa: CASRPGDSTGELFF; CDR3nt: TGTGCCAGCAGGCCGGGGGACAGCACCGGGGAGCTGTTTTTT
d_gene: TRBD1; abundance: once; j_gene: TRBJ1-1; v_gene: TRBV28; CDR3aa: CASSDSGTGNTEAFF; CDR3nt: TGTGCCAGCAGTGATTCCGGGACAGGGAACACTGAAGCTTTCTTT
d_gene: TRBD2; abundance: -; j_gene: TRBJ2-1; v_gene: TRBV18; CDR3aa: CASSPMTSGGSYNEQFF; CDR3nt: TGTGCCAGCTCACCGATGACTAGCGGGGGTTCCTACAATGAGCAGTTCTTC
d_gene: TRBD1; abundance: -; j_gene: TRBJ2-6; v_gene: TRBV6-1; CDR3aa: CASIEEGTASGANVLTF; CDR3nt: TGTGCCAGCATTGAAGAGGGGACAGCCTCTGGGGCCAACGTCCTGACTTTC
d_gene: TRBD1; abundance: -; j_gene: TRBJ2-7; v_gene: TRBV28; CDR3aa: CARGTGLYEQYF; CDR3nt: TGTGCCAGAGGGACAGGGCTCTACGAGCAGTACTTC
d_gene: TRBD2; abundance: few; j_gene: TRBJ2-5; v_gene: TRBV18; CDR3aa: CASSALSGVQETQYF; CDR3nt: TGTGCCAGCTCCGCCCTAAGCGGGGTACAAGAGACCCAGTACTTC
d_gene: TRBD2; abundance: -; j_gene: TRBJ2-7; v_gene: TRBV5-4; CDR3aa: CASRRSGVYEQYF; CDR3nt: TGTGCCAGCAGGAGGAGCGGGGTATACGAGCAGTACTTC